The 21 T cell receptor beta chains given below trace back to one sample, sequenced in a study of cytomegalovirus exposure and HLA in healthy donors. The PCR contained 60 Vbeta and 13 Jbeta primers. Measured with immunoSEQ multiplex PCR; TCRdb has only the in-frame clones, and not every one. The data hold some 140,000 clones, with about 80% observed a single time. Sequenced material: PBMCs. The receptors derive from a young man in good health.

The J gene is TRBJ1-1, the V gene TRBV7-2, with 7 bases identical to TRBD1. Germline CDR1 is SGHTA and CDR2 is FQGNSA. CDR3 size: 14 residues. The ends lost 6 bases at V and 1 base at J; junction bases unmatched: 5. CDR3 in DNA: TGTGCCAGCAGAGAACAGGGGAGGAACACTGAAGCTTTCTTT. This sequence encodes CASREQGRNTEAFF.

The chain employs TRBV28 and TRBJ1-5; 9 positions agree with TRBD1. CDR1 MDHEN and CDR2 SYDVKM come from the germline V gene. CDR3 length: 13 amino acids. The J segment lost 5 bases and the V segment lost 8 bases, leaving 4 bases of the junction unmatched. Written as DNA, the CDR3 is TGTGCCAGCGGACAGGGGAGGCATCAGCCCCAGCATTTT. This gives the protein CASGQGRHQPQHF.

With regard to this clone: Other DNA sequences in the same sample also yield this CDR3. The rearrangement joins TRBV9 to TRBJ2-7; maybe TRBD2 (6 bases). The ends were cut back, 2 bases at V and 2 bases at J, with 8 bases in the middle. Germline values: CDR1 SGDLS, CDR2 YYNGEE. The CDR3 totals 13 residues. The chain's CDR3 is CASSVGTAYEQYF. DNA for the CDR3: TGTGCCAGCAGCGTTGGGACTGCCTACGAGCAGTACTTC. The full variable domain, rest sourced from reference TRBV9 and TRBJ2-7, is DSGVTQTPKHLITATGQRVTLRCSPRSGDLSVYWYQQSLDQGLQFLIQYYNGEERAKGNILERFSAQQFPDLHSELNLSSLELGDSALYFCASSVGTAYEQYFGPGTRLTVT.

The rearrangement links TRBV11-3 to TRBJ1-1, with D hard to call. Trimming took 1 base from V and 2 from J, leaving 8 bases between them. This CDR3 is 14 amino acids long. Germline V gene sequence: CDR1 SGHNT, CDR2 YENEEA. Written as DNA, the CDR3 is TGTGCCAGCAGCTTAGCACAGTCCAACACTGAAGCTTTCTTT. This translates into CASSLAQSNTEAFF.

This clone was detected a few times. The chain is built from TRBV5-3 and TRBJ1-2; no reliable D call. TRBV5-3 is filed as an ORF, its function uncertain. There are 15 residues in the CDR3. V was shortened by 7 bases and J by 3 bases, with 19 bases between the two germline ends. CDR3 amino acids: CARGVTEGTDYGYTF. The CDR3 DNA follows: TGTGCCAGAGGGGTTACGGAGGGCACTGACTATGGCTACACCTTC.

The chain carries TRBV4-3 and TRBJ2-3; 9 bases fit TRBD1. V was pared by 0 bases and J by 9 bases, with 13 bases of the junction left unmatched. The germline CDR1 and CDR2 sequences are LGHNA and YSLEER. This CDR3 spans 17 amino acids. The DNA of the CDR3 is TGCGCCAGCAGCCAAGATTGGGGACAGGGTCACAAGGGAACGCAGTATTTT. Amino acids: CASSQDWGQGHKGTQYF.

V is TRBV19 and J is TRBJ2-1; TRBD2 matches 7 bases. Germline CDR1 is LNHDA and CDR2 is SQIVND (reference sequence). The CDR3 runs to 17 residues. J lost 0 bases, V lost 6 bases, and 11 bases had no gene match. CDR3 DNA sequence: TGTGCCAGTAGCAGGCGGTCTAGCGGAGCCTCCTACAATGAGCAGTTCTTC. As protein: CASSRRSSGASYNEQFF.

This clone was picked up a small number of times. The rearrangement links TRBV11-3 to TRBJ1-1; D is uncertain. The CDR3 consists of 14 residues. V was cut by 5 bases and J by 0 bases, with 10 bases left in between. Germline loops: CDR1 SGHNT, CDR2 YENEEA. This CDR3 is CASSLRLMNTEAFF. Written as DNA, the CDR3 is TGTGCCAGCAGCCTACGACTGATGAACACTGAAGCTTTCTTT.

This clone showed up just once. The rearrangement joins TRBV18 to TRBJ2-2, with 8 bases fitting TRBD2. After removal of 3 bases from V and 4 bases from J, the junction contained 7 bases not matched to a gene. The CDR3 has 16 residues. CDR1 is KGHSH and CDR2 is LQKENI in the germline V gene. Written as DNA, the CDR3 is TGTGCCAGCTCACCCGGGACTAGTCGGGCCACCGGGGAGCTGTTTTTT. This translates into CASSPGTSRATGELFF.

The CDR3 DNA sequence: TGTGCCTGGAATCGGAGGGGCTCCTACGAGCAGTACTTC. It encodes CAWNRRGSYEQYF. This chain joins TRBV30 and TRBJ2-7; a possible D gene is TRBD2 (6 bases). V lost 4 bases to trimming and J lost 0 bases, with 10 bases between them. Germline lookup yields CDR1 GTSNPN and CDR2 SVGIG (reference sequence). There are 13 residues in the CDR3.

The chain combines TRBV2 with TRBJ2-5, with D possibly being TRBD1 (5 bases). Trimming took off 1 base at V and 2 bases at J, with 8 bases between the two ends. CDR3 size: 14 residues. From germline, CDR1 is SNHLY and CDR2 FYNNEI. The CDR3 nucleotides read TGTGCCAGCAGTGAAGTGACAGATCAAGAGACCCAGTACTTC. Amino acid sequence: CASSEVTDQETQYF.

V and J are TRBV27 and TRBJ1-1, with 8 bases identical to TRBD1. Germline V CDR1 and CDR2: MNHEY, SMNVEV (reference sequence). The CDR3 loop spans 15 amino acids. The trim removed 6 bases at V and 5 bases at J, leaving 11 bases unmatched. As DNA, the CDR3 is TGTGCCAGCAGAACGGACAGGGTCAGGAGTACTGAAGCTTTCTTT. It codes for CASRTDRVRSTEAFF.

This chain uses TRBV11-2 with TRBJ2-7; weak D call: TRBD2 (5 bases). The CDR3 sequence is 13 residues long. Per the germline V gene, CDR1 is SGHAT and CDR2 is FQNNGV. V dropped 5 bases and J dropped 2 bases, with 10 bases sitting between them. CDR3 sequence: CASSPGETYEQYF. The CDR3 DNA is TGTGCCAGCAGCCCCGGGGAGACCTACGAGCAGTACTTC.

This clone appeared a few times. The CDR3 spells CAWEGSGRGDTQYF. The CDR3 coding sequence is TGTGCCTGGGAGGGTAGCGGGAGGGGGGATACGCAGTATTTT. The chain uses TRBV30 and TRBJ2-3; TRBD2 aligns across 11 bases. Germline values: CDR1 GTSNPN, CDR2 SVGIG (reference sequence). The CDR3 sequence is 14 residues long. Unmatched junction bases numbered 7, after V lost 5 bases and J lost 6 bases.

The V call is TRBV4-1, the J call TRBJ2-7, with TRBD2 matching 9 bases. With V trimmed by 4 bases and J by 10 bases, 14 bases remained unmatched. Germline assignment: CDR1 MGHRA and CDR2 YSYEKL. The CDR3 sequence is 15 residues long. The CDR3 loop is CASSPQPGLASPQYF. The DNA of the CDR3 is TGCGCCAGCAGCCCTCAACCGGGACTAGCTTCGCCCCAGTACTTC.

The gene calls are TRBV28 and TRBJ2-7, with D maybe TRBD2 (5 bases). The CDR3 length is 14 residues. Per the germline V gene, CDR1 is MDHEN and CDR2 is SYDVKM. V was shortened by 8 bases and J by 3 bases, with 17 bases between the two germline ends. CDR3 nucleotide sequence: TGTGCCAGCGGCGTCACGGGGTCGGACTACGAGCAGTACTTC. This encodes CASGVTGSDYEQYF.

As regards this clone: Other DNA sequences of this sample code for an identical CDR3. The rearrangement uses TRBV23-1 and TRBJ1-5; a weak D match, TRBD1 (6 bases). TRBV23-1 is flagged as an ORF with uncertain function. This CDR3 comprises 16 residues. Deletions cut 5 bases from V and 6 bases from J, with 20 bases between. In DNA form, the CDR3 reads TGCGCCAGCAGTTTGACGACACAGGGAAAGGGTCAGCCCCAGCATTTT. Protein product: CASSLTTQGKGQPQHF.

Note on this clone: Other DNA sequences in the sample encode the same CDR3. The chain has TRBV7-2 and TRBJ1-1; D is unresolved. The CDR3 consists of 13 residues. Germline-derived CDR1 and CDR2 are SGHTA and FQGNSA. V lost 1 base to trimming and J lost 1 base, with 4 bases between them. CDR3 residues: CASSLGANTEAFF. The CDR3 nucleotides read TGTGCCAGCAGCTTAGGCGCGAACACTGAAGCTTTCTTT.

The chain is built from TRBV5-1 and TRBJ2-6; D uncertain. Germline V CDR1 and CDR2: SGHRS, YFSETQ. The CDR3 spans 15 residues. Trimming pared 2 bases from V and 4 bases from J, leaving 10 bases between. The CDR3 here is CASSFSTAGANVLTF. CDR3 in DNA: TGCGCCAGCAGCTTTAGTACCGCCGGGGCCAACGTCCTGACTTTC.

This clone was observed a handful of times. The J gene is TRBJ2-2, the V gene TRBV19; perhaps TRBD1 as D (5 bases). Germline values: CDR1 LNHDA, CDR2 SQIVND (reference sequence). The CDR3 runs 14 residues. Between the trimmed V and J ends, which lost 4 bases and 1 base, there was a span of 7 bases. The CDR3 here is CASSRQMNTGELFF. CDR3 nucleotide sequence: TGTGCCAGTAGTAGACAGATGAACACCGGGGAGCTGTTTTTT. The variable domain in full, with the rest retrieved from reference TRBV19 and TRBJ2-2, is DGGITQSPKYLFRKEGQNVTLSCEQNLNHDAMYWYRQDPGQGLRLIYYSQIVNDFQKGDIAEGYSVSREKKESFPLTVTSAQKNPTAFYLCASSRQMNTGELFFGEGSRLTVL.

The chain joins TRBV13 to TRBJ2-7; the D gene is possibly TRBD2 (6 bases). This CDR3 is 15 amino acids long. CDR1 PRHDT and CDR2 FYEKMQ come from the germline V gene (reference sequence). The V and J ends lost 5 bases and 0 bases respectively, with 14 bases between them. This chain's CDR3 is CASSRLAISSYEQYF. The CDR3 nucleotides are TGTGCCAGCAGCCGCCTAGCGATTAGCTCCTACGAGCAGTACTTC.